This TCR beta chain emerged from a study of OX40 agonist ivuxolimab in advanced cancers. Sequencing was performed with immunoSEQ multiplex PCR; in TCRdb, only in-frame clones are kept and a portion is missing. The data contain about 96,000 clones, less than 85% of them singletons. The sequence derives from an adult with an advanced solid tumor such as melanoma, head and neck, liver or kidney cancer. This sample comprised CD4+ or CD8+ T cells sorted from blood, obtained in a trial of the OX40 agonist ivuxolimab.

The CDR3 region has the DNA TGTGCCAGCTCGACGGGACAGGGGGCTTTGAACGGGGAGCTGTTTTTT. Translating gives CASSTGQGALNGELFF. The genes are TRBV18 and TRBJ2-2, with 12 bases aligning to TRBD1. The germline gives CDR1 KGHSH, CDR2 LQKENI. Trimming cost V 6 bases and J 7 bases; bases outside gene matches: 9. This CDR3 comprises 16 residues.